This T cell receptor (beta chain) was sequenced for a study of regulatory T cells in long-lasting Graves disease. The study, taken as a whole, reports: Persistent patients shared fewer than 3,500 public clonotypes among themselves. Newly diagnosed patients shared fewer, at approximately 970.

Trimming took off 4 bases at V and 6 bases at J, with 15 bases between the two ends. CDR3 length equals 14 residues. Per the germline V gene, CDR1 is MNHEY and CDR2 is SVGAGI. Regarding time point: newly diagnosed GD, antithyroid drugs for less than 3 months. PBMCs were the source of the RNA used for TCR sequencing. CDR3 regions were amplified by Arm-PCR using iRepertoire HTBI primers to build TCR beta libraries. From the multiplex PCR reads, TCRdb called clonotypes with MiXCR, one entry per CDR3 protein. The repertoire includes roughly 560,000 distinct CDR3 sequences, 12% of them detected once, and roughly 8.9% sits in the top ten. This clonotype has ten or more counts. The antigen is not known. The same specimen was also included in a second study, on T cells in Graves' hyperthyroidism and ophthalmopathy. That report adds: Carried out on the TCR CDR3, a first-round RT-PCR used the HTBI primer set.

The sequence was collected from a woman under 40 with Graves disease. Sample: peripheral blood mononuclear cells (PBMCs), taken at new diagnosis, from a patient treated with antithyroid drugs. The V and J genes are TRBV6-5 and TRBJ1-1, with D perhaps TRBD1 (6 bases). The DNA for the CDR3 is TGTGCCAGCAGTTCAGAACAGGGTAGGGCTGAAGCTTTCTTT. As protein: CASSSEQGRAEAFF.